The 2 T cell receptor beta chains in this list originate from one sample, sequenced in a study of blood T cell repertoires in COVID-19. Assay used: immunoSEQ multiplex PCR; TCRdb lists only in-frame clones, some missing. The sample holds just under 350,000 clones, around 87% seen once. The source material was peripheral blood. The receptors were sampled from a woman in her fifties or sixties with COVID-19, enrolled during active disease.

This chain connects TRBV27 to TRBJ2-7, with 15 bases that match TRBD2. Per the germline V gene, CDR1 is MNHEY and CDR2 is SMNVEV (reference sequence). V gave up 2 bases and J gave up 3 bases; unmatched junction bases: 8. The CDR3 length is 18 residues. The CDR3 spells CASSLLGLAGGRGYEQYF. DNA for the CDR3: TGTGCCAGCAGTTTACTGGGACTAGCGGGAGGAAGGGGCTACGAGCAGTACTTC.

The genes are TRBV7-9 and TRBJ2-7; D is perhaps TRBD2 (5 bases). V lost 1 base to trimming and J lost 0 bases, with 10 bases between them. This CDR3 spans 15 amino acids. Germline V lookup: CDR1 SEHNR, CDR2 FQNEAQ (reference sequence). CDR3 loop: CASSLGSGNSYEQYF. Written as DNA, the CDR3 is TGTGCCAGCAGCTTAGGATCGGGGAACTCCTACGAGCAGTACTTC.